This record covers a single T cell receptor (beta chain). Its antigen is unidentified. Other nucleotide sequences from this sample produce the same CDR3. The sample comes from a study of shared clonotypes between healthy human individuals. Study information: There were three CD4 naive, three CD4 memory, two CD8 naive and one CD8 memory plates per donor. Points from the study as a whole: Rarefaction indicated that sorted-subset sequencing remained incomplete although depth was large. Among the subsets, naive ones generally showed larger estimated richness than memory ones.

Naive CD8 cells lacked CD45RO and underwent positive selection for CCR7, leaving out terminally differentiated effector memory CD45RA+ cells. The table came from immunoSEQ multiplex PCR; TCRdb's copy has only in-frame clones and leaves some out. This sample carries around 1.9 million clones, approximately 94% of them seen once, and the ten largest clones take over 1.5%. Germline loops: CDR1 SQVTM, CDR2 ANQGSEA. The CDR3 sequence is 10 residues long. The V and J ends lost 4 bases and 4 bases respectively, with 5 bases between them. The clonotype comes from a man between 18 and 35 years old in good health. Some clones in this sample may be carry-over from other donors' samples. Sequencing input: naive CD8+ T cells from PBMCs. The chain is built from TRBV29-1 and TRBJ2-7; D uncertain. CDR3 coding DNA: TGCAGCGTTGCCGGTTACGAGCAGTACTTC. It translates to CSVAGYEQYF.